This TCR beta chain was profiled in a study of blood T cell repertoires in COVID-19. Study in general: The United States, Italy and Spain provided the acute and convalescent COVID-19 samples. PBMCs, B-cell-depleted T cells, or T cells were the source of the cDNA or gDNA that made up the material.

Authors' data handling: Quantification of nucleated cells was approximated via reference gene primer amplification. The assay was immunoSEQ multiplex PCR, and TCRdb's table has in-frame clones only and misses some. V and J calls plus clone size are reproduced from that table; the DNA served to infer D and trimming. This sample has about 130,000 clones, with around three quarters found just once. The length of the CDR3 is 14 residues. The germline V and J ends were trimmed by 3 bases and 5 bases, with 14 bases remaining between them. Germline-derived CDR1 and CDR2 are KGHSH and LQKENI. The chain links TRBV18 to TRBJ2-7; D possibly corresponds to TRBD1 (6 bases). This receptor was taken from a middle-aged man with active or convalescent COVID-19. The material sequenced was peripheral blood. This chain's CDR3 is CASSPGGRANEQYF. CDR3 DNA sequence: TGTGCCAGCTCACCTGGGGGCAGGGCCAACGAGCAGTACTTC.